The clone carrying this T cell receptor beta chain has just a few counts. Its antigen is unidentified. The CDR3 totals 14 residues. The V gene lost 4 bases and the J gene lost 1 base, with 10 bases spanning the gap. The germline V gene encodes CDR1 SGHTA and CDR2 FQGNSA. The data originate from a study of vaccination and CD4 T cells after COVID-19. The Oncomine TCR Beta short-read assay generated sequence data from the DNA of cultured CD4+ T cells. MiXCR, run by TCRdb on the PCR reads, gives a single entry per CDR3 protein. Among approximately 19,000 distinct CDR3 sequences listed, around 44% were seen once. Treatment described: roughly ten-day PBMC culture with coronavirus spike peptide pools or control peptides (ViraFEST assay). ViraFEST used peptide pools to expand antigen-specific T cells and subsequently sequenced their TCRs. Fresh medium (containing IL-2) replaced half the medium on days 3 and 7.

The sample consisted of CD4+ T cells from blood, cultured in vitro, taken after SARS-CoV-2 vaccination. This chain links TRBV7-2 with TRBJ1-2; D is ambiguous. This clonotype was obtained from a human donor who had recovered from COVID-19. The CDR3 DNA follows: TGTGCCAGCAGCTACACGACAAATAACTATGGCTACACCTTC. Translation: CASSYTTNNYGYTF.